This T cell receptor (beta chain) stems from a study of response to subunit inactivated influenza vaccine. This clonotype was seen a handful of times. Its antigen is undetermined. Whole-study findings and limits: Researchers suggested that each seasonal influenza vaccination recruits few new T cells.

Per germline, CDR1 SGHTA and CDR2 FQGNSA. V gave up 3 bases and J gave up 0 bases, with 8 bases separating them. This CDR3 is 14 amino acids long. From the RT-PCR reads, TCRdb called clonotypes with MiXCR, one entry per CDR3 protein. The sample shows 450,000 to 500,000 distinct CDR3 sequences, over 9.5% of them seen only once. The sequences come from PBMCs from blood, collected around seven weeks after vaccination. V usage is TRBV7-2 and J usage is TRBJ2-5; D is ambiguous. This receptor was taken from a man aged 45-65 years who received an inactivated influenza vaccine. This chain's CDR3 is CASSFASNQETQYF. CDR3 sequence (DNA): TGTGCCAGCAGCTTCGCCAGCAACCAAGAGACCCAGTACTTC.